This paragraph covers one T cell receptor beta chain sequence. This clone was observed a single time. Its cognate antigen has yet to be identified. No much larger clone exists at a distance of one base, and base qualities are not known. This sample was taken from a study of blood T cell repertoires in COVID-19 (dated by TCRdb to 2019 to 2021). Notes on the research overall: The collaborator samples originated in the United States, Italy and Spain and spanned the acute and convalescent phases of COVID-19. The dataset comprised deeply sampled blood TCRbeta repertoires from subjects exposed to, actively infected with, or recovered from COVID-19. The repertoires were released in a freely available public database intended as a resource for research on the immune response to SARS-CoV-2. Where HLA class I and class II types were available, the types were taken from metadata supplied by the sample provider, not from assay-based typing. Samples came from the ongoing ImmuneRACE study (first 160 participants) plus 1,254 subjects from 6 global collaborators. The sample metadata nearly always contained a de-identified subject ID, COVID-19 status, age in years and sex. The material from the prospective study consisted of cDNA or gDNA derived from T cells, B-cell-depleted T cells, or PBMCs. The full study reports these points: The amount of clinical and demographic metadata varied by source and participant and was provided uncurated.

TCRbeta CDR3 regions were amplified from genomic DNA using the immunoSEQ Assay, a bias-controlled multiplex PCR. Per the authors' processing: The number of nucleated cells in each sample was estimated by amplification of reference gene primers within the assay. Sequence reads were collapsed and filtered to measure the absolute abundance of every unique TCRbeta CDR3 rearrangement. For each sample, productive Simpson clonality was calculated as the square root of Simpson's diversity index over productive rearrangements. The immuneACCESS repertoire file appears here via TCRdb, limited to in-frame rearrangements. These files lack a portion of the clones; in checked studies, under half of the deficit traces to unresolved V genes, and the cause of the others is not known. V and J calls and clone size are copied from that table; D and trimming were computed from the DNA. This sample lists 200,000 to 250,000 clones; roughly nine tenths were detected once. The top ten hold 2.2% of the sample.

The germline V gene (reference sequence) provides CDR1 LNHDA and CDR2 SQIVND. Taken from cysteine to phenylalanine, the CDR3 has 12 residues. Only CDR3 DNA is held: 36 bases, read in frame from base 1. From V the trimming removes 9 bases and from J it removes 1 base, while the gene matches leave 2 bases of the junction unaccounted for. Each collaborating institution followed its own protocols to collect whole blood in K2EDTA tubes. For TCRbeta analysis, collaborator samples were shipped as frozen whole blood, as isolated PBMCs, or as DNA extracted from either sample type. The chain links TRBV19 with TRBJ1-1, with 7 bases in between that match TRBD1. The TCR sequence derives from a woman between 45 and 60 years old with acute or convalescent COVID-19. The sequenced material came from peripheral blood. The CDR3 sequence is CASRDRNTEAFF. The DNA sequence reads TGTGCCAGCCGGGACAGGAACACTGAAGCTTTCTTT.